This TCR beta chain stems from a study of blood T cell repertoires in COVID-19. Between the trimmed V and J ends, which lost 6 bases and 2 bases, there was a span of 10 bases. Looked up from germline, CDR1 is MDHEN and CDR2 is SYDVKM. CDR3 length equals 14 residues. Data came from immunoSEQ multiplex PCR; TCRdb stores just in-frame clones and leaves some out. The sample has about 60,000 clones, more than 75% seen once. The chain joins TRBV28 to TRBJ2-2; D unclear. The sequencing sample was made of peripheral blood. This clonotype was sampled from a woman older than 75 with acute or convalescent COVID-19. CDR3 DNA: TGTGCCAGCAGCCCCACTCGTAACACCGGGGAGCTGTTTTTT. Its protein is CASSPTRNTGELFF.